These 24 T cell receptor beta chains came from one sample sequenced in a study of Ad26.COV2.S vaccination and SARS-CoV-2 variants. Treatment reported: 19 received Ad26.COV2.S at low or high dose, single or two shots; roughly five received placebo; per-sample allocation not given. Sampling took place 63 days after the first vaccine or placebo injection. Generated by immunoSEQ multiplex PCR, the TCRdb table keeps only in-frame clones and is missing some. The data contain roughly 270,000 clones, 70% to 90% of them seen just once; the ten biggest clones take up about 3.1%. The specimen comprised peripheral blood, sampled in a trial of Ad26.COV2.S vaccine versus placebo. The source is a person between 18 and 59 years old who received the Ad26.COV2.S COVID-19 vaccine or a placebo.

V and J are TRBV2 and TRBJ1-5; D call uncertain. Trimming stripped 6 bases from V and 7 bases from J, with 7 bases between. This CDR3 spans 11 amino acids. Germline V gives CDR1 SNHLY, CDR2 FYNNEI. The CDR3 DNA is TGTGCCAGCAGGACGGGACAGCCCCAGCATTTT. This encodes CASRTGQPQHF.

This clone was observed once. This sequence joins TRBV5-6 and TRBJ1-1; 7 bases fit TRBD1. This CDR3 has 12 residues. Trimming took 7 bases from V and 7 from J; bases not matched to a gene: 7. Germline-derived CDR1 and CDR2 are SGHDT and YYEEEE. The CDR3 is CASRTTGIEAFF. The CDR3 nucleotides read TGTGCCAGCCGAACGACAGGGATTGAAGCTTTCTTT. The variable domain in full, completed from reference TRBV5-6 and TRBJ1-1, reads DAGVTQSPTHLIKTRGQQVTLRCSPKSGHDTVSWYQQALGQGPQFIFQYYEEEERQRGNFPDRFSGHQFPNYSSELNVNALLLGDSALYLCASRTTGIEAFFGQGTRLTVV.

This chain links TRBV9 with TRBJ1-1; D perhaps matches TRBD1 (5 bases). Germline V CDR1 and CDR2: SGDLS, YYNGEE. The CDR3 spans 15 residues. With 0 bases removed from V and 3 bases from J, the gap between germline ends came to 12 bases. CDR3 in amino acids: CASSVGDGADTEAFF. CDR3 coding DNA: TGTGCCAGCAGCGTAGGAGACGGGGCGGACACTGAAGCTTTCTTT.

The CDR3 region is CASSLAGGVTEAFF. Written as DNA, the CDR3 is TGCGCCAGCAGCTTGGCCGGGGGCGTCACTGAAGCTTTCTTT. This sequence joins TRBV5-1 and TRBJ1-1, with D perhaps matching TRBD1 (6 bases). The CDR3 has 14 residues. The V end lost 0 bases, the J end lost 4 bases, and 10 bases lay between the germline ends. CDR1 and CDR2 from the germline V gene are SGHRS and YFSETQ.

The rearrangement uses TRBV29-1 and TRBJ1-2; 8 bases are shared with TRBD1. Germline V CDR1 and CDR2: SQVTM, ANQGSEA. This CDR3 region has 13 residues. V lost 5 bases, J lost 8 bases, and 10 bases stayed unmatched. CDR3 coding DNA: TGCAGCGTTCGGGTTACAGGGGGAGAGGGCTACACCTTC. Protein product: CSVRVTGGEGYTF.

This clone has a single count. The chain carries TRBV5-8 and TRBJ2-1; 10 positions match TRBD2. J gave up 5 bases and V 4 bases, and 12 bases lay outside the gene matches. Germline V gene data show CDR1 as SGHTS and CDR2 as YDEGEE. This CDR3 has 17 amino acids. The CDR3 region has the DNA TGTGCCAGCAGCGGTCTCGAGCGGGGGGGAAGAAACAATGAGCAGTTCTTC. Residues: CASSGLERGGRNNEQFF.

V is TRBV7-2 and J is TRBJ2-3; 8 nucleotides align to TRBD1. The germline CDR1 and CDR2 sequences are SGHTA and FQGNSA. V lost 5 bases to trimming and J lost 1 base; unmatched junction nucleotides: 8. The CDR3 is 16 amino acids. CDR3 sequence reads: CASSAYGGQGTDTQYF. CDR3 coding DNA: TGTGCCAGCAGCGCCTATGGGGGACAGGGCACAGATACGCAGTATTTT.

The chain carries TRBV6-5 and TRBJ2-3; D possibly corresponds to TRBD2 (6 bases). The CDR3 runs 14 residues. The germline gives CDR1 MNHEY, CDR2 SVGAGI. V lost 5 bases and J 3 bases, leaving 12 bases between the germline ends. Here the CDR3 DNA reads TGTGCCAGCAGTACCGGGGGAAGGACAGATACGCAGTATTTT. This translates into CASSTGGRTDTQYF.

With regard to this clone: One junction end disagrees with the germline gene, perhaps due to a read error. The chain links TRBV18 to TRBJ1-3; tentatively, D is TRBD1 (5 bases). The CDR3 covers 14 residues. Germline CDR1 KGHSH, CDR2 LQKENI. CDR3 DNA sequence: TGTGCCAGCTCCCCACCGGGGCCCGGAAACACCATATATTTT. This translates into CASSPPGPGNTIYF.

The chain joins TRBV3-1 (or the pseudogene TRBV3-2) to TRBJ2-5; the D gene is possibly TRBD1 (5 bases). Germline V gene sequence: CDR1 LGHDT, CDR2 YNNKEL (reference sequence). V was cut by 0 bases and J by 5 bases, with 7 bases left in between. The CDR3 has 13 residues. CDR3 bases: TGTGCCAGCAGCCAAGAAGGGGTGGAGACCCAGTACTTC. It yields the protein CASSQEGVETQYF.

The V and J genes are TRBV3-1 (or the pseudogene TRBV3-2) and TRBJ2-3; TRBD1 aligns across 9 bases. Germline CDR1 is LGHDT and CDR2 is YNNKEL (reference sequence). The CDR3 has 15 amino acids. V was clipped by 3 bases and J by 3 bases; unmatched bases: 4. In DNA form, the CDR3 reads TGTGCCAGCAGCCATGTACAGGGGGCAACAGATACGCAGTATTTT. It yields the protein CASSHVQGATDTQYF.

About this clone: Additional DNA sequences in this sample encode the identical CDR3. This CDR3 reads CASSRDRSSGNTIYF. In DNA, the CDR3 is TGTGCCAGCTCACGGGACAGGTCTTCTGGAAACACCATATATTTT. The chain couples TRBV18 to TRBJ1-3, with 8 bases aligning to TRBD1. V shed 4 bases, J shed 1 base, and the junction held 3 bases outside the gene matches. Germline V gene sequence: CDR1 KGHSH, CDR2 LQKENI. The CDR3 extends over 15 amino acids.

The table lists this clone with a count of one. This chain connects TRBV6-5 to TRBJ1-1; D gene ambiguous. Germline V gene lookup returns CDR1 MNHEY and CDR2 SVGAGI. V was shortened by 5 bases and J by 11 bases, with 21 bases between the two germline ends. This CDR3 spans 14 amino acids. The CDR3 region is CASSTGGQWAGAFF. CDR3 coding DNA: TGTGCCAGCAGTACCGGAGGGCAGTGGGCCGGTGCTTTCTTT.

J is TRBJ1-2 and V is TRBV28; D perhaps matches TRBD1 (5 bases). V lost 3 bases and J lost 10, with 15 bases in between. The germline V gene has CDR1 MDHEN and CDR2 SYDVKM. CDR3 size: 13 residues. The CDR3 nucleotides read TGTGCCAGCAGTTTGGGCAGGGCTTCTGACTACACCTTC. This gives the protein CASSLGRASDYTF.

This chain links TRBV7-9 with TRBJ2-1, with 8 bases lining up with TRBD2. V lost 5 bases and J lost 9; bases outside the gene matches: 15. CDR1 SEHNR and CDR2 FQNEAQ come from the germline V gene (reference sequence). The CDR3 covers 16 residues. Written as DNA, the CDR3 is TGTGCCAGCAGCCGGCCGGGACTAGGATATCGTGGTGAGCAGTTCTTC. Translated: CASSRPGLGYRGEQFF.

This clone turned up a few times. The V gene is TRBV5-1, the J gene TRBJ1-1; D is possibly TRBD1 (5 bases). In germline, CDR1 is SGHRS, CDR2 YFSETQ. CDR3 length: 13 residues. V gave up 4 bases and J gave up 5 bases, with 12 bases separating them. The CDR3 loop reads CASSLGWGTEAFF. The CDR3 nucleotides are TGCGCCAGCAGCCTGGGGTGGGGGACTGAAGCTTTCTTT.

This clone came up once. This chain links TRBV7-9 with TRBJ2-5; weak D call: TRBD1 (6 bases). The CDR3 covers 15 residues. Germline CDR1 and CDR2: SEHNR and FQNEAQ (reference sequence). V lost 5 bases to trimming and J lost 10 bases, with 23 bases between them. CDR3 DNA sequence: TGTGCCAGCAGCGGCGAGGGGCAGGGGTTCGATAGCCAGTACTTC. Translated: CASSGEGQGFDSQYF.

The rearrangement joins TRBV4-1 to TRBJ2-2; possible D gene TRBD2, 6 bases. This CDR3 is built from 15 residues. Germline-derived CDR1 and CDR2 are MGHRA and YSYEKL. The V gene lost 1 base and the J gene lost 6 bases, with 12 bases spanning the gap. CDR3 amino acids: CASSQAPGGAGELFF. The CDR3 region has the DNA TGCGCCAGCAGCCAAGCACCTGGAGGGGCCGGGGAGCTGTTTTTT.

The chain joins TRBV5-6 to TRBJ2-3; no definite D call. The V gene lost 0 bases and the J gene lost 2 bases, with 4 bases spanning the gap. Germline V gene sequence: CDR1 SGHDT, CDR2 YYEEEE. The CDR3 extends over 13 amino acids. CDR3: CASSLAITDTQYF. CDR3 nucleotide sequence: TGTGCCAGCAGCTTGGCGATCACAGATACGCAGTATTTT.

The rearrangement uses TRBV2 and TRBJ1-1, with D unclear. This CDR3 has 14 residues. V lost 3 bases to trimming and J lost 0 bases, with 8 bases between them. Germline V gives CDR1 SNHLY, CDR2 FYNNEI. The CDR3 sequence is CASSDSRMNTEAFF. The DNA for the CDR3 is TGTGCCAGCAGTGATTCGAGGATGAACACTGAAGCTTTCTTT.

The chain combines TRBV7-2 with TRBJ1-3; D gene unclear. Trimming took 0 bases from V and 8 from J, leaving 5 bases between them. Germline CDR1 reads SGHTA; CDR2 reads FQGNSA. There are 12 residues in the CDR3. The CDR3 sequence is CASSLAVDTIYF. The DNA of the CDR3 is TGTGCCAGCAGCTTAGCGGTTGACACCATATATTTT.

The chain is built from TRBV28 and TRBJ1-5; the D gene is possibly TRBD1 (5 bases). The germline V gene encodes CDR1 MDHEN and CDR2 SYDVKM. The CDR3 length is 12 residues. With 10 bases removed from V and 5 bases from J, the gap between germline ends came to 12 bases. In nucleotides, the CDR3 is TGTGCCACCCAGGGTTCCCATCAGCCCCAGCATTTT. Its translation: CATQGSHQPQHF.

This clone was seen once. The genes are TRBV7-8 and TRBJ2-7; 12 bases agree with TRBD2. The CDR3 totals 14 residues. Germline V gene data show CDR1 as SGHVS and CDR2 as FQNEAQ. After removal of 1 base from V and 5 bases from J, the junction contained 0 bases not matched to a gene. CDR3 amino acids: CASSLGLAGDEQYF. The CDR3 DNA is TGTGCCAGCAGCTTAGGACTAGCGGGGGACGAGCAGTACTTC. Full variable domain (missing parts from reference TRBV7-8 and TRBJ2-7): GAGVSQSPRYKVAKRGQDVALRCDPISGHVSLFWYQQALGQGPEFLTYFQNEAQLDKSGLPSDRFFAERPEGSVSTLKIQRTQQEDSAVYLCASSLGLAGDEQYFGPGTRLTVT.

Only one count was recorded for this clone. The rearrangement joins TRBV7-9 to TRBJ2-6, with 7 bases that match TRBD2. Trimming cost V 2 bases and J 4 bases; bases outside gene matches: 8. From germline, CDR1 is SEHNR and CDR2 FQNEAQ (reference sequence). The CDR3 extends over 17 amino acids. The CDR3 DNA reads TGTGCCAGCAGCTTAAATACGAGGGACTACGGGGCCAACGTCCTGACTTTC. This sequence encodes CASSLNTRDYGANVLTF.